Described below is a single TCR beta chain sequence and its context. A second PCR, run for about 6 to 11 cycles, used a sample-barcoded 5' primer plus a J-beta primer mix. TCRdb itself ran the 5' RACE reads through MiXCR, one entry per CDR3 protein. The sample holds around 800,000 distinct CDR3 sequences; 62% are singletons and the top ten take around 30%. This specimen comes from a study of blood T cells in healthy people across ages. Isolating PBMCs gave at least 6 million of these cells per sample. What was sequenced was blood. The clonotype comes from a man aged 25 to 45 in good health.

The DNA for the CDR3 is TGTGCCAGCAGCTCGGGACACGTCTACGAGCAGTACTTC. It is translated as CASSSGHVYEQYF. This rearrangement joins TRBV7-6 to TRBJ2-7; possibly TRBD1 for D (6 bases). The CDR3 has 13 amino acids. Germline V lookup: CDR1 SGHVS, CDR2 FNYEAQ. V was pared by 4 bases and J by 3 bases, with 10 bases between.